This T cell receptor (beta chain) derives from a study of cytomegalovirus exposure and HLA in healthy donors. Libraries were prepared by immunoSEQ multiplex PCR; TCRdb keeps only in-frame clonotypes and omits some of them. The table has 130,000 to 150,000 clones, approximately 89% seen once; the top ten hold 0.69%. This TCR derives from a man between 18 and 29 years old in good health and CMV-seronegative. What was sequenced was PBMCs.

The CDR3 DNA sequence: TGCGCCAGCAGCCAAGATTGGAACATGGGGGGGATTACCTACGAGCAGTACTTC. It yields the protein CASSQDWNMGGITYEQYF. The rearrangement joins TRBV4-1 to TRBJ2-7, with TRBD2 matching 7 bases. The CDR3 extends over 18 amino acids. Losses at the gene ends were 0 bases for V and 2 bases for J; bases not matched to a gene: 13. Germline V gene lookup returns CDR1 MGHRA and CDR2 YSYEKL.